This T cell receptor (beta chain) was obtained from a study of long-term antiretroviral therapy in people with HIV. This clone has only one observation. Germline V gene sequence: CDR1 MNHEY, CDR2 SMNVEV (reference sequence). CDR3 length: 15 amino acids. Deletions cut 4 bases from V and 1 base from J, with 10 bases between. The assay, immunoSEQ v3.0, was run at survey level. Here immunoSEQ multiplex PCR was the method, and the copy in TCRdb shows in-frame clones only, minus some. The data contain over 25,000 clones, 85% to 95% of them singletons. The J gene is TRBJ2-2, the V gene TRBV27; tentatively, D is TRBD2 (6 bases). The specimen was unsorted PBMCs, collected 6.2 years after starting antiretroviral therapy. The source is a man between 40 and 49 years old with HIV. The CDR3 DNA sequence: TGTGCCAGCAGTTATTCCGGGAGGAACACCGGGGAGCTGTTTTTT. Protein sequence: CASSYSGRNTGELFF.